The 11 T cell receptor beta chains listed next were all sequenced from one sample in a study of blood T cells in healthy people across ages. The second PCR ran about 6 to 11 cycles with a sample-barcoded 5' primer and J-beta primers. TCRdb re-called the 5' RACE reads through MiXCR, storing one row per CDR3 protein. The table includes 1.5 million to 2 million distinct CDR3 sequences, 28% detected once. Sample: blood. The receptors were gathered from a woman under 40 in good health.

The chain employs TRBV9 and TRBJ2-3; D is possibly TRBD1 or TRBD2 (5 bases each). Germline V gene data show CDR1 as SGDLS and CDR2 as YYNGEE. The CDR3 extends over 15 amino acids. V was clipped by 3 bases and J by 2 bases, with 13 bases between them. Written as DNA, the CDR3 is TGTGCCAGCAGCGGAGACGGGGCGCACACAGATACGCAGTATTTT. Amino acid sequence: CASSGDGAHTDTQYF.

The chain employs TRBV12-3 or TRBV12-4 and TRBJ1-4; possibly TRBD1 for D (5 bases). V was pared by 10 bases and J by 8 bases, with 17 bases between. CDR3 length: 13 residues. The chain's CDR3 is CANSPRDWEKLFF. In DNA, the CDR3 is TGTGCCAACAGCCCCAGGGACTGGGAAAAACTGTTTTTT.

This clonotype came up a few times. The V and J genes are TRBV7-2 and TRBJ1-1; 9 bases map to TRBD1. CDR1 and CDR2 (germline): SGHTA, FQGNSA. The CDR3 spans 15 residues. The J segment lost 4 bases and the V segment lost 0 bases, leaving 3 bases of the junction unmatched. The CDR3 sequence is CASSLAGQGPTEAFF. CDR3 DNA: TGTGCCAGCAGCTTAGCTGGACAGGGGCCCACTGAAGCTTTCTTT.

In the case of this clonotype: This may be a read error: a much more frequent sequence differs by one nucleotide. The chain links TRBV4-1 to TRBJ2-1; no clear D gene. The last part of the DNA fits TRBJ2-7 better; the J call may be wrong. The CDR3 runs to 12 residues. Per germline, CDR1 MGHRA and CDR2 YSYEKL. The CDR3 spells CASSSTPNEQYF. The DNA for the CDR3 is TGCGCCAGCAGCTCAACCCCCAATGAGCAGTACTTC.

This clonotype has just a few counts. The chain uses TRBV12-3 or TRBV12-4 and TRBJ1-5, with D hard to call. This CDR3 comprises 15 residues. V lost 4 bases and J lost 2, with 12 bases in between. CDR3 sequence: CASSWNGERNQPQHF. CDR3 DNA: TGTGCCAGCAGTTGGAACGGAGAACGCAATCAGCCCCAGCATTTT.

The rearrangement uses TRBV12-3 or TRBV12-4 and TRBJ1-3; no clear D gene. Trimming took off 2 bases at V and 0 bases at J, with 11 bases between the two ends. CDR3 length equals 16 residues. This CDR3 reads CASSLYRKSSGNTIYF. DNA of the CDR3: TGTGCCAGCAGTTTATACCGGAAGAGCTCTGGAAACACCATATATTTT.

This clonotype was counted at least ten times. The J gene is TRBJ1-6, the V gene TRBV5-1; 7 bases map to TRBD1. This CDR3 is built from 16 residues. V shed 0 bases and J 8 bases; nucleotides not matched to a gene: 8. The germline V gene encodes CDR1 SGHRS and CDR2 YFSETQ. Here the CDR3 DNA reads TGCGCCAGCAGCTTGGCACAGGGGAGTTTGGATTCACCCCTCCACTTT. Amino acid sequence: CASSLAQGSLDSPLHF.

The rearrangement links TRBV5-1 to TRBJ2-7; 9 positions match TRBD2. CDR1 is SGHRS, CDR2 YFSETQ, per germline. The CDR3 runs 15 residues. V trimming: 1 base; J trimming: 7 bases; junction bases outside the gene matches: 9. The CDR3 sequence: CASSLYGGGENEQYF. DNA of the CDR3: TGCGCCAGCAGCTTGTACGGCGGGGGGGAGAATGAGCAGTACTTC.

As for this clonotype: It may be a read error: a sequence one base away is much more abundant. CDR3 bases: TGCAGCGCCAGGACTCATAGCTCCTACAATGAGCAGTACTTC. This encodes CSARTHSSYNEQYF. The chain uses TRBV29-1 and TRBJ2-1; the D gene is possibly TRBD2 (5 bases). The DNA end is a closer match to TRBJ2-7, so the J assignment may be wrong. The CDR3 runs 14 residues. Per germline, CDR1 SQVTM and CDR2 ANQGSEA.

The chain links TRBV6-5 to TRBJ1-1, with D unresolved. In germline, CDR1 is MNHEY, CDR2 SVGAGI. The CDR3 runs to 14 residues. V was pared by 8 bases and J by 1 base, with 14 bases between. Here the CDR3 reads CASLPGVRNTEAFF. In nucleotides, the CDR3 is TGTGCCAGCTTACCGGGAGTAAGGAACACTGAAGCTTTCTTT.

V usage is TRBV12-5 and J usage is TRBJ2-1; D unresolved. The germline gives CDR1 LGHNT, CDR2 FRNRAP. CDR3 length: 14 amino acids. Trimming left V 4 bases short and J 10 bases short, with 17 bases between. CDR3 in amino acids: CASGSRPLLDEQFF. CDR3 nucleotide sequence: TGTGCTAGTGGTTCCCGACCTCTTTTAGACGAGCAGTTCTTC.